This T cell receptor beta chain was observed in a study of T cells in Graves' hyperthyroidism and ophthalmopathy. This clonotype was observed many times. Its specificity is not known. Amplification of TCR beta CDR3 regions was performed using RNA transcripts as template. Carried out on the TCR CDR3, a first-round RT-PCR used the HTBI primer set. TCRdb recomputed calls from the multiplex PCR reads with MiXCR, one row per CDR3 protein. The repertoire holds roughly 500,000 distinct CDR3 sequences, about 14% seen once, with almost 6% in the top ten. Findings and limits, study-wide: Stable hyperthyroidism was told apart from ophthalmopathy by a model built on 13 V-J features.

This CDR3 is built from 15 residues. Trimming stripped 1 base from V and 2 bases from J, with 12 bases between. Exclusion of a patient resulted from uncontrolled infection, other autoimmune disease, pregnancy or lactation. This blood was taken when hyperthyroidism was first diagnosed, before any ophthalmopathy symptoms existed. Fresh peripheral blood, 10 ml, was the source of the PBMCs. The TCR originated in a woman between 25 and 40 years old with Graves' hyperthyroidism that later progressed to Graves' ophthalmopathy. What was sequenced was blood. The rearrangement links TRBV12-3 or TRBV12-4 to TRBJ2-7; D is ambiguous. This CDR3 is CASSLVGVLPYEQYF. DNA for the CDR3: TGTGCCAGCAGTTTAGTGGGTGTACTCCCCTACGAGCAGTACTTC.